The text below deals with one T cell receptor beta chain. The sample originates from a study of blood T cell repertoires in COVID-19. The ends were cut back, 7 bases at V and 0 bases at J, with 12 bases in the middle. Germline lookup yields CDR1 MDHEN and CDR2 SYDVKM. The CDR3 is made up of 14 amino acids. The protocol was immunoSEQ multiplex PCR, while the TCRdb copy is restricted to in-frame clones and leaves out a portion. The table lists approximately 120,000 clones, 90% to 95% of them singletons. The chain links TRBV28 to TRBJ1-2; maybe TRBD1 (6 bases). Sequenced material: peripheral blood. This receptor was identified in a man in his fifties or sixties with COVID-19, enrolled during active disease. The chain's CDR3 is CASNGTPTNYGYTF. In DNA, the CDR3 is TGTGCCAGCAACGGGACACCTACTAACTATGGCTACACCTTC.